The rows below give T cell receptor beta chains drawn from one sample of a study of shared clonotypes between healthy human individuals. Here immunoSEQ multiplex PCR was the method, and the copy in TCRdb shows in-frame clones only, minus some. The repertoire holds 2 million to 2.5 million clones, with roughly 90% as singletons. Source material: naive CD4+ T cells from PBMCs. The receptors were gathered from a man in his late teens or twenties in good health. Some clones in this sample may be carry-over from other donors' samples. Both conserved end residues are part of each CDR3. D genes are given only for firm matches. Clone size, where shown, is once, few, many, or a class for clones that have expanded.

abundance: .
j_gene: TRBJ2-5
d_gene: TRBD2
v_gene: TRBV19
CDR3nt: TGTGCCAGTAGTCCCCTAGCGGGAGGAGGTGTGGAGACCCAGTACTTC
CDR3aa: CASSPLAGGGVETQYF

abundance: .
j_gene: TRBJ1-5
d_gene: TRBD1
v_gene: TRBV4-1
CDR3nt: TGCGCCAGCAGCCCCAGGGACAGGGGCATGTTAAGCAATCAGCCCCAGCATTTT
CDR3aa: CASSPRDRGMLSNQPQHF

abundance: .
j_gene: TRBJ2-1
d_gene: TRBD1
v_gene: TRBV18
CDR3nt: TGTGCCAGCTCACTAGGTCCTGGGACAGGGAACAATGAGCAGTTCTTC
CDR3aa: CASSLGPGTGNNEQFF

abundance: .
j_gene: TRBJ1-3
d_gene: TRBD1
v_gene: TRBV5-4
CDR3nt: TGTGCCAGCAGCACCCGGACAGGGGCTGGAAACACCATATATTTT
CDR3aa: CASSTRTGAGNTIYF

abundance: .
j_gene: TRBJ1-1
d_gene: .
v_gene: TRBV10-2
CDR3nt: TGCGCCAGCAGCTTTTACCAGGGAAACACTGAAGCTTTCTTT
CDR3aa: CASSFYQGNTEAFF

abundance: .
j_gene: TRBJ2-5
d_gene: TRBD2
v_gene: TRBV28
CDR3nt: TGTGCCAGCAGTTTAACTAGCGCGCAAGAGACCCAGTACTTC
CDR3aa: CASSLTSAQETQYF

abundance: .
j_gene: TRBJ2-1
d_gene: TRBD2
v_gene: TRBV27
CDR3nt: TGTGCCAGCAGTTTTGTGGGACTAGGAGACAATGAGCAGTTCTTC
CDR3aa: CASSFVGLGDNEQFF

abundance: .
j_gene: TRBJ2-1
d_gene: .
v_gene: TRBV5-8
CDR3nt: TGTGCCAGCAGCAATTGGGACCGGGCCAATGAGCAGTTCTTC
CDR3aa: CASSNWDRANEQFF

abundance: once
j_gene: TRBJ2-7
d_gene: TRBD2
v_gene: TRBV28
CDR3nt: TGTGCCAGCAGCACGGCGGGAGTTAGCTACGAGCAGTACTTC
CDR3aa: CASSTAGVSYEQYF

abundance: .
j_gene: TRBJ1-2
d_gene: TRBD1
v_gene: TRBV7-9
CDR3nt: TGTGCCAGCAGCTTAACCCGGGACAGGGGTGGCTACACCTTC
CDR3aa: CASSLTRDRGGYTF

abundance: once
j_gene: TRBJ2-1
d_gene: .
v_gene: TRBV7-3
CDR3nt: TGTGCCAGCAGCTTATCAAACAATGAGCAGTTCTTC
CDR3aa: CASSLSNNEQFF

abundance: .
j_gene: TRBJ1-2
d_gene: TRBD1
v_gene: TRBV6-1
CDR3nt: TGTGCCAGCAGTGACCCGGGACAGTCTCGCTATGGCTACACCTTC
CDR3aa: CASSDPGQSRYGYTF

abundance: .
j_gene: TRBJ2-7
d_gene: .
v_gene: TRBV5-1
CDR3nt: TGCGCCAGCAGCTTGGCGACTAGGTTCAACTACGAGCAGTACTTC
CDR3aa: CASSLATRFNYEQYF

abundance: once
j_gene: TRBJ2-7
d_gene: .
v_gene: TRBV13
CDR3nt: TGTGCCAGCAGCTTAGGTGGAGTCAGGCTAGCAGGGACCTACGAGCAGTACTTC
CDR3aa: CASSLGGVRLAGTYEQYF

abundance: .
j_gene: TRBJ2-1
d_gene: .
v_gene: TRBV7-3
CDR3nt: TGTGCCAGCAGCTTAACAATATTGGGACACAATGAGCAGTTCTTC
CDR3aa: CASSLTILGHNEQFF

abundance: .
j_gene: TRBJ1-2
d_gene: .
v_gene: TRBV19
CDR3nt: TGTGCCAGTAGTAAGGGCCGGAACTATGGCTACACCTTC
CDR3aa: CASSKGRNYGYTF

abundance: .
j_gene: TRBJ2-5
d_gene: TRBD1
v_gene: TRBV5-6
CDR3nt: TGTGCCAGCAGCTTGATCCGGGCAGGGGGAGAGACCCAGTACTTC
CDR3aa: CASSLIRAGGETQYF

abundance: few
j_gene: TRBJ1-4
d_gene: .
v_gene: TRBV5-1
CDR3nt: TGCGCCAGCAGCTTGGGGTTTGAGGATGAAAAACTGTTTTTT
CDR3aa: CASSLGFEDEKLFF

abundance: .
j_gene: TRBJ2-6
d_gene: TRBD1
v_gene: TRBV5-1
CDR3nt: TGCGCCAGCAGCTCATGGGGGGACAGGGCACACTCTGGGGCCAACGTCCTGACTTTC
CDR3aa: CASSSWGDRAHSGANVLTF

abundance: .
j_gene: TRBJ2-7
d_gene: .
v_gene: TRBV11-2
CDR3nt: TGTGCCAGCAGCTCACCTTCCCTGGGCTCCTACGAGCAGTACTTC
CDR3aa: CASSSPSLGSYEQYF

abundance: .
j_gene: TRBJ2-1
d_gene: .
v_gene: TRBV29-1
CDR3nt: TGCAGCGTTGAAAGAAGAGGGTGGGGTGAGCAGTTCTTC
CDR3aa: CSVERRGWGEQFF

abundance: .
j_gene: TRBJ1-4
d_gene: .
v_gene: TRBV6-1
CDR3nt: TGTGCCAGCAGTGAAGCCGGGGCGAGGTGGTGGCCGGAAAAACTGTTTTTT
CDR3aa: CASSEAGARWWPEKLFF

abundance: .
j_gene: TRBJ2-2
d_gene: .
v_gene: TRBV4-3
CDR3nt: TGCGCCAGCAGCCAACAACTAGCCCCGAACACCGGGGAGCTGTTTTTT
CDR3aa: CASSQQLAPNTGELFF

abundance: .
j_gene: TRBJ1-5
d_gene: .
v_gene: TRBV28
CDR3nt: TGTGCCAGCAGTTCCCCGGCGCTGGGTCAGCCCCAGCATTTT
CDR3aa: CASSSPALGQPQHF

abundance: .
j_gene: TRBJ1-2
d_gene: TRBD1
v_gene: TRBV7-9
CDR3nt: TGTGCCAGCAGCTCCCGGGACAGGCGCAACTATGGCTACACCTTC
CDR3aa: CASSSRDRRNYGYTF

abundance: .
j_gene: TRBJ2-1
d_gene: TRBD2
v_gene: TRBV2
CDR3nt: TGTGCCAGCAGTGAAGGGCGGGAGCCTCAGTTCTTC
CDR3aa: CASSEGREPQFF

abundance: .
j_gene: TRBJ2-3
d_gene: TRBD2
v_gene: TRBV7-2
CDR3nt: TGTGCCAGCAGCCCTACTAGCGGGAGCACAGATACGCAGTATTTT
CDR3aa: CASSPTSGSTDTQYF

abundance: .
j_gene: TRBJ2-5
d_gene: TRBD1
v_gene: TRBV9
CDR3nt: TGTGCCAGCAGCGTAGCCCCCGGGACAGGGCAAGAGACCCAGTACTTC
CDR3aa: CASSVAPGTGQETQYF